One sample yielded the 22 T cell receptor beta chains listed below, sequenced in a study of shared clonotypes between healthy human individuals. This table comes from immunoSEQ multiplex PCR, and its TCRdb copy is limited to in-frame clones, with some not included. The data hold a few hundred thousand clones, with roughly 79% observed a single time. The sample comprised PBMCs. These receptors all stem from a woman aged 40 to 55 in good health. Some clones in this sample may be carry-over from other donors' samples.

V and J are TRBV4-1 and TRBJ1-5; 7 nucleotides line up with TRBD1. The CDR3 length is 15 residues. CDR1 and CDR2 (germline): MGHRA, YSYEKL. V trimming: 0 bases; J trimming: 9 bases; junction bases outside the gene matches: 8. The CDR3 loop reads CASSQDQGGGWPQHF. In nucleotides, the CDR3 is TGCGCCAGCAGCCAAGATCAGGGGGGGGGATGGCCCCAGCATTTT.

Here the CDR3 reads CASSFPDSLAPQHF. Here the CDR3 DNA reads TGTGCCAGCAGTTTCCCGGACAGCCTGGCGCCCCAGCATTTT. The rearrangement uses TRBV28 and TRBJ1-5; D is possibly TRBD1 (6 bases). The V gene's germline CDR1 is MDHEN and CDR2 SYDVKM. The CDR3 sequence is 14 residues long. V was pared by 3 bases and J by 9 bases, with 15 bases between.

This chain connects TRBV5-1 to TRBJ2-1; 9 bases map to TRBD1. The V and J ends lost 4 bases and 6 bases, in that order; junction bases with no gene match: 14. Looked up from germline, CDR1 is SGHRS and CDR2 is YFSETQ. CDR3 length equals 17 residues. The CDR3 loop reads CASSRQGGEWSSNEQFF. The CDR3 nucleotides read TGCGCCAGCAGCAGACAGGGGGGCGAGTGGTCCAGCAATGAGCAGTTCTTC. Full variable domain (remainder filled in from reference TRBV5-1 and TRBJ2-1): KAGVTQTPRYLIKTRGQQVTLSCSPISGHRSVSWYQQTPGQGLQFLFEYFSETQRNKGNFPGRFSGRQFSNSRSEMNVSTLELGDSALYLCASSRQGGEWSSNEQFFGPGTRLTVL.

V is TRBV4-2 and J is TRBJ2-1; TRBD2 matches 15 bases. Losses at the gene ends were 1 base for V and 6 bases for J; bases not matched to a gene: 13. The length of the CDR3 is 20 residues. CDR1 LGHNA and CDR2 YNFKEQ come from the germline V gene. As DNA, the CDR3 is TGTGCCAGCAGCCAAGCTTTCGTGGGACTAGCGGGAGGAGGGGGCAATGAGCAGTTCTTC. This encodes CASSQAFVGLAGGGGNEQFF.

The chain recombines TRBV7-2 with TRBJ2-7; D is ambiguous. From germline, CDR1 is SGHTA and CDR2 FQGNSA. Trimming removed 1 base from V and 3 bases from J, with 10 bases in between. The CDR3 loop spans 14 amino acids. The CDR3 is CASSLVNGGYEQYF. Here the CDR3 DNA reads TGTGCCAGCAGCTTAGTTAATGGTGGCTACGAGCAGTACTTC. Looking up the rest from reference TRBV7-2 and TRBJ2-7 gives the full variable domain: GAGVSQSPSNKVTEKGKDVELRCDPISGHTALYWYRQSLGQGLEFLIYFQGNSAPDKSGLPSDRFSAERTGGSVSTLTIQRTQQEDSAVYLCASSLVNGGYEQYFGPGTRLTVT.

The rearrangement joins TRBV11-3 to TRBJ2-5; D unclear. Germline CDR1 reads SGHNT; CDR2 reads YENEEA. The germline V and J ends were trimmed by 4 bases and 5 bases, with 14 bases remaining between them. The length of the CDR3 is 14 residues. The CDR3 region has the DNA TGTGCCAGCAGCTCAGACTTAGAAGGGGAGACCCAGTACTTC. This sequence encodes CASSSDLEGETQYF.

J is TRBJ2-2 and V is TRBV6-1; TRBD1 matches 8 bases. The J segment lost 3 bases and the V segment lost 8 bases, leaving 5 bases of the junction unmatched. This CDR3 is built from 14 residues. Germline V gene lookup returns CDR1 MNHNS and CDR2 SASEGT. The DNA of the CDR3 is TGTGCCAGCGCTCCAGGGGGCTACACCGGGGAGCTGTTTTTT. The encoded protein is CASAPGGYTGELFF.

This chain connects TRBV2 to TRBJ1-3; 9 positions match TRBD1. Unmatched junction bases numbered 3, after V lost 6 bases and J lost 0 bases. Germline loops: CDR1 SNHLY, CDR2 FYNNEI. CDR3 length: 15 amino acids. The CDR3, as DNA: TGTGCCAGCAGACCGACAGGGGGCTCTGGAAACACCATATATTTT. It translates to CASRPTGGSGNTIYF.

The CDR3 DNA reads TGTGCCAGCAGCTCAGGGACTAGCGGCGAAACAATTTCCTACGAGCAGTACTTC. Its protein product is CASSSGTSGETISYEQYF. This chain links TRBV7-6 with TRBJ2-7; 11 nucleotides line up with TRBD2. CDR1 and CDR2 from the germline V gene are SGHVS and FNYEAQ. J gave up 1 base and V 4 bases, and 12 bases lay outside the gene matches. This CDR3 is built from 18 residues.

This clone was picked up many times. The CDR3 here is CASSSRQGAYEQYF. CDR3 nucleotide sequence: TGTGCCAGCAGCTCGCGACAGGGGGCTTACGAGCAGTACTTC. The rearrangement joins TRBV5-6 to TRBJ2-7; 10 nucleotides align to TRBD1. This CDR3 has 14 amino acids. Germline loops: CDR1 SGHDT, CDR2 YYEEEE. Trimming removed 3 bases from V and 4 bases from J; junction bases left unmatched: 4.

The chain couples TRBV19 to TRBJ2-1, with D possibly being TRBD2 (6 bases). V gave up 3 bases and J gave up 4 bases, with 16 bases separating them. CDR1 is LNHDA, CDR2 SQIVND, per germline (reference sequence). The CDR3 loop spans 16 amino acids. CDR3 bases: TGTGCCAGTAGTATTGTTCCTGCGGGAACTTACAATGAGCAGTTCTTC. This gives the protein CASSIVPAGTYNEQFF.

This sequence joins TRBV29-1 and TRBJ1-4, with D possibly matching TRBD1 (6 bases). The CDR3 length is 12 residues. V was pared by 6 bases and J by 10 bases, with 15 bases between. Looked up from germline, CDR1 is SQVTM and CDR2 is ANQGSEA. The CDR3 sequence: CSVSREGGKLFF. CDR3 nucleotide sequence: TGCAGCGTATCGCGGGAAGGGGGAAAACTGTTTTTT.

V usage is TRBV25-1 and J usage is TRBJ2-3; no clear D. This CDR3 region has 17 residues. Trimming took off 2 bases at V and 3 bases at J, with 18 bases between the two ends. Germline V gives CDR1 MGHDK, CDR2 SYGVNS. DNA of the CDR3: TGTGCCAGCAGTGAACCCCCGCTGGGCCAGGAGACAGATACGCAGTATTTT. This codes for CASSEPPLGQETDTQYF. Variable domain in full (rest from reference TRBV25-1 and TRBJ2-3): EADIYQTPRYLVIGTGKKITLECSQTMGHDKMYWYQQDPGMELHLIHYSYGVNSTEKGDLSSESTVSRIRTEHFPLTLESARPSHTSQYLCASSEPPLGQETDTQYFGPGTRLTVL.

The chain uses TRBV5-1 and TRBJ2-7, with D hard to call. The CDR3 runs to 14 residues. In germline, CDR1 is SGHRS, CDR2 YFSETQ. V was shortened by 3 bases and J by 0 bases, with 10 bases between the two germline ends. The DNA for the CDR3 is TGCGCCAGCAGCTCGGGTCCGAGCTCCTACGAGCAGTACTTC. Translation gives CASSSGPSSYEQYF.

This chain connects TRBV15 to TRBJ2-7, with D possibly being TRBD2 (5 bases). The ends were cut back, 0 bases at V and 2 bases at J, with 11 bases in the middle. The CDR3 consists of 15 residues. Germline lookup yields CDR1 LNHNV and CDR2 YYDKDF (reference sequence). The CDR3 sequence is CATSRDPSGAYEQYF. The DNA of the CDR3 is TGTGCCACCAGCAGAGATCCGAGCGGAGCCTACGAGCAGTACTTC.

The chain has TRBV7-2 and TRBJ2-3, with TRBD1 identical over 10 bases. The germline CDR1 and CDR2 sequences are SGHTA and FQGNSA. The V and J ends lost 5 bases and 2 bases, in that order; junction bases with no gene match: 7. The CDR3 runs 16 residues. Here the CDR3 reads CASSTTGGAFTDTQYF. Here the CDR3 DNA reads TGTGCCAGCAGCACGACAGGGGGCGCTTTCACAGATACGCAGTATTTT.

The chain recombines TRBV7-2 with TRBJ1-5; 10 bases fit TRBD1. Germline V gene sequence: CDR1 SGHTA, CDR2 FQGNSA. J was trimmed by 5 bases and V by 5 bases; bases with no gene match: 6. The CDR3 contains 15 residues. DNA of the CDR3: TGTGCCAGCAGCACGCGACAGGGGGCCGATCAGCCCCAGCATTTT. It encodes CASSTRQGADQPQHF.

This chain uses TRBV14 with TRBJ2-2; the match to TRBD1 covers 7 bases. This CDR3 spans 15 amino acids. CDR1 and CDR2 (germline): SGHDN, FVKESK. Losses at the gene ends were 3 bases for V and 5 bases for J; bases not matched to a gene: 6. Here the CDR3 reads CASSHLTGRTGELFF. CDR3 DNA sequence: TGTGCCAGCAGCCACTTGACAGGGCGGACCGGGGAGCTGTTTTTT.

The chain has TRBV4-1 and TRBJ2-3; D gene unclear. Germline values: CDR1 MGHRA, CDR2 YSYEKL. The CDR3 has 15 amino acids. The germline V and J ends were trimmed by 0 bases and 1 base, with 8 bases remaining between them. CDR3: CASSQDMKGTDTQYF. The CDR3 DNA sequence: TGCGCCAGCAGCCAAGATATGAAGGGCACAGATACGCAGTATTTT.

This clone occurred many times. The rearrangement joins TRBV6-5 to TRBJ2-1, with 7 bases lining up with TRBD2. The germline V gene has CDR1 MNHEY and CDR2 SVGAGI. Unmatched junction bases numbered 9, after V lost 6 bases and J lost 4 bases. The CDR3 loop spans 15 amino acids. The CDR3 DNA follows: TGTGCCAGCAGCGTCCAGGGCGGGAGTTACAATGAGCAGTTCTTC. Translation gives CASSVQGGSYNEQFF.

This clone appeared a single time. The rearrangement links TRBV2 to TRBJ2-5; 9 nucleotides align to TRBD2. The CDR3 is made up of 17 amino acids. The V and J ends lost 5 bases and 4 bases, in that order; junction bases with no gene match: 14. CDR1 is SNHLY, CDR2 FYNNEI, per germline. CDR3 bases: TGTGCCAGCAGTTCTCTAGGGACTAGCCGGGCCAGAGAGACCCAGTACTTC. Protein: CASSSLGTSRARETQYF. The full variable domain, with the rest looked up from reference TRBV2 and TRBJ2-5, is EPEVTQTPSHQVTQMGQEVILRCVPISNHLYFYWYRQILGQKVEFLVSFYNNEISEKSEIFDDQFSVERPDGSNFTLKIRSTKLEDSAMYFCASSSLGTSRARETQYFGPGTRLLVL.

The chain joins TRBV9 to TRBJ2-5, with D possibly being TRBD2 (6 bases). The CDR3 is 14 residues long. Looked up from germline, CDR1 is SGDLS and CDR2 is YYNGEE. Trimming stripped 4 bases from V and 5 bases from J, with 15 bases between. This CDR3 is CASSTPGVVETQYF. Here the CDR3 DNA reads TGTGCCAGCAGCACCCCGGGAGTAGTGGAGACCCAGTACTTC.